Described below is a single TCR beta chain sequence and its context. Individuals drawn from under 30 US areas were roughly 18 to 95 years old. Sequenced by immunoSEQ multiplex PCR; TCRdb stores in-frame clones only, minus some. The repertoire holds approximately 360,000 clones, less than 90% seen once, with approximately 4.7% in the top ten. The sample comes from a study of blood T cell repertoires in COVID-19. Material: PBMCs or T cells enriched from blood (not recorded which). This receptor was identified in a woman aged 45-65 years who had recovered from COVID-19.

CDR3 in DNA: TGCGCCAGCAGCTCGGGACAGGGTGTGTCCTACGAGCAGTACTTC. Amino acid sequence: CASSSGQGVSYEQYF. V usage is TRBV4-3 and J usage is TRBJ2-7; 9 bases fit TRBD1. V lost 5 bases and J lost 1; bases outside the gene matches: 6. Germline V gene sequence: CDR1 LGHNA, CDR2 YSLEER. The CDR3 totals 15 residues.